This T cell receptor beta chain was documented in a study of cytomegalovirus exposure and HLA in healthy donors. Overall study results and limits: As a later analysis showed, a missense DCLRE1C variant was linked to trimming of TCR beta V- and J-genes. The authors assumed roughly uniform sequencing depth across donors for presence/absence analyses.

The PCR made use of 60 Vbeta and 13 Jbeta primers. Clones were read by immunoSEQ multiplex PCR, and TCRdb kept only the in-frame ones, dropping some. The profile shows over 110,000 clones, 75% to 80% of them singletons. Looked up from germline, CDR1 is SQVTM and CDR2 is ANQGSEA. This CDR3 comprises 10 residues. V was pared by 7 bases and J by 12 bases, with 15 bases between. Comment on this clone: The antigen is not known.

This TCR was recovered from a woman aged 18-29 years in good health and CMV-seropositive. This chain links TRBV29-1 with TRBJ1-2; D may be TRBD1 (6 bases). The material sequenced was PBMCs. In nucleotides, the CDR3 is TGCAGCGGGGGGCCCGAGGGAGACACCTTC. Protein sequence: CSGGPEGDTF.